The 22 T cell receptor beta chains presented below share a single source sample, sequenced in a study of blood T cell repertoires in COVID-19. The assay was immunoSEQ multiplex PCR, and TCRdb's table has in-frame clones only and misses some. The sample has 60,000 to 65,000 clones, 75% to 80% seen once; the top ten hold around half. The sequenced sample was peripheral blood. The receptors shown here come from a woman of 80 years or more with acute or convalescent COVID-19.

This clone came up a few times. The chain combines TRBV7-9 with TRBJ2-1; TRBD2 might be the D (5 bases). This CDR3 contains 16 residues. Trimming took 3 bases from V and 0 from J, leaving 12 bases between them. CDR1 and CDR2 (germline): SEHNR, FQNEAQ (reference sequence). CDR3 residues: CASSFGAVSSYNEQFF. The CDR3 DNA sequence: TGTGCCAGCAGCTTTGGAGCGGTATCCTCCTACAATGAGCAGTTCTTC. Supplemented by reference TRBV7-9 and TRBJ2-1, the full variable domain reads DTGVSQNPRHKITKRGQNVTFRCDPISEHNRLYWYRQTLGQGPEFLTYFQNEAQLEKSRLLSDRFSAERPKGSFSTLEIQRTEQGDSAMYLCASSFGAVSSYNEQFFGPGTRLTVL.

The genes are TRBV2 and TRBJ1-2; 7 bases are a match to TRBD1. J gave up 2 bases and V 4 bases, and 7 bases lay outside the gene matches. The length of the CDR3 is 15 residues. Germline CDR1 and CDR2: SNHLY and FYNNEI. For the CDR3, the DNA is TGTGCCAGCAGTGCCTTCAAACAGGGGAACTATGGCTACACCTTC. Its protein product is CASSAFKQGNYGYTF.

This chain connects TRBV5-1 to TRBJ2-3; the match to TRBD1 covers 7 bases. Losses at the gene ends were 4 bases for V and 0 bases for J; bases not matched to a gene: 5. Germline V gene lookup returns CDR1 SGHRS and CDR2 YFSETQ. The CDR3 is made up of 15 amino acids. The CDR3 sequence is CASSPRTGSTDTQYF. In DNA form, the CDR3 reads TGCGCCAGCAGCCCACGGACAGGTAGCACAGATACGCAGTATTTT. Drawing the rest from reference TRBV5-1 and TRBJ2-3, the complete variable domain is KAGVTQTPRYLIKTRGQQVTLSCSPISGHRSVSWYQQTPGQGLQFLFEYFSETQRNKGNFPGRFSGRQFSNSRSEMNVSTLELGDSALYLCASSPRTGSTDTQYFGPGTRLTVL.

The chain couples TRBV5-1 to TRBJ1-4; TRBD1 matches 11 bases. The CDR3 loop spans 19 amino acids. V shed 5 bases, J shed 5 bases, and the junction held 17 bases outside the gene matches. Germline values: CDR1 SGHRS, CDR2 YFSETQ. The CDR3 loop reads CASSPTRDRGVIGNEKLFF. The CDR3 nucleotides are TGCGCCAGCAGTCCGACCCGGGACAGGGGGGTAATTGGGAATGAAAAACTGTTTTTT.

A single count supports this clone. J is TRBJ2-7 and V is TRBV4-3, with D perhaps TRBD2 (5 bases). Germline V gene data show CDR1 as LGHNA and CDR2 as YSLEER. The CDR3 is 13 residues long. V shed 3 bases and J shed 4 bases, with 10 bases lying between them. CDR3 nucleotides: TGCGCCAGCAGCCAGAGGGTAGGGTACGAGCAGTACTTC. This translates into CASSQRVGYEQYF.

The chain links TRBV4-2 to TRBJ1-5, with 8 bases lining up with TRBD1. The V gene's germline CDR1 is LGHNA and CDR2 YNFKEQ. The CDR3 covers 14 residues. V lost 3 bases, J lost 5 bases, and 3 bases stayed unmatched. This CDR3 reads CASSQDRVDQPQHF. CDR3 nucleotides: TGTGCCAGCAGCCAGGACAGGGTGGATCAGCCCCAGCATTTT.

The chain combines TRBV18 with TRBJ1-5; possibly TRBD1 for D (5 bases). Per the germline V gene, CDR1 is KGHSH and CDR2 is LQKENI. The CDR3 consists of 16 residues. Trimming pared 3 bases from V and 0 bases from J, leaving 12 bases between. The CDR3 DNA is TGTGCCAGCTCACCGAGCCGACAGCCTAGCAATCAGCCCCAGCATTTT. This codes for CASSPSRQPSNQPQHF.

The DNA of the CDR3 is TGTGCCAGTAGTCCGGGGAACCGTGGGACCCAGTACTTC. Translated, it gives CASSPGNRGTQYF. The chain carries TRBV19 and TRBJ2-5; a possible D gene is TRBD2 (5 bases). There are 13 residues in the CDR3. The germline CDR1 and CDR2 sequences are LNHDA and SQIVND (reference sequence). The V and J ends lost 5 bases and 7 bases respectively, with 14 bases between them.

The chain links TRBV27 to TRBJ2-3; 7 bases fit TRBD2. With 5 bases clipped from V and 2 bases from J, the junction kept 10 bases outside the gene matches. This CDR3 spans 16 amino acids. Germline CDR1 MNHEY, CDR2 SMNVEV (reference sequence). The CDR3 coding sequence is TGTGCCAGCAGTCCCCTGACTAGCCGGTACACAGATACGCAGTATTTT. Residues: CASSPLTSRYTDTQYF.

CDR3 sequence: CASQTSGRAPYNEQFF. In DNA, the CDR3 is TGTGCCAGCCAGACTAGCGGGAGAGCCCCCTACAATGAGCAGTTCTTC. This chain uses TRBV13 with TRBJ2-1; 12 positions agree with TRBD2. This CDR3 region has 16 residues. J gave up 2 bases and V 8 bases, and 7 bases lay outside the gene matches. Looked up from germline, CDR1 is PRHDT and CDR2 is FYEKMQ (reference sequence).

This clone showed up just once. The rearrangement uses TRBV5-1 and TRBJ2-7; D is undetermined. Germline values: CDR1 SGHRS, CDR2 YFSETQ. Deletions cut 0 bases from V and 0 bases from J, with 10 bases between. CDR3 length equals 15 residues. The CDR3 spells CASSLAFQDSYEQYF. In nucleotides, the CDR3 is TGCGCCAGCAGCTTGGCATTCCAGGACTCCTACGAGCAGTACTTC.

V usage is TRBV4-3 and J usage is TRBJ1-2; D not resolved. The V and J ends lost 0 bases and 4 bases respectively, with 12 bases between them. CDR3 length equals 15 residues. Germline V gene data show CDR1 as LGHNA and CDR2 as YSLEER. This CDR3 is CASSQDAGSSYGYTF. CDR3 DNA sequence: TGCGCCAGCAGCCAAGATGCGGGTTCGTCCTATGGCTACACCTTC.

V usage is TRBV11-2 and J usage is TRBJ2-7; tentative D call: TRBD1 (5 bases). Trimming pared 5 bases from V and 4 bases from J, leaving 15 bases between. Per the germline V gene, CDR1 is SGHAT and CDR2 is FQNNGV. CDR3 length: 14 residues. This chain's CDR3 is CASSARAGLYEQYF. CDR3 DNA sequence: TGTGCCAGCAGCGCACGGGCAGGGCTGTACGAGCAGTACTTC.

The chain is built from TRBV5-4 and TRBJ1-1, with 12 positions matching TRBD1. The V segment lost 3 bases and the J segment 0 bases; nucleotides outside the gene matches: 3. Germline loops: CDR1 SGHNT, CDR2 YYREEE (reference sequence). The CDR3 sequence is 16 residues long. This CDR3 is CASSWDRGRMNTEAFF. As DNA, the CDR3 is TGTGCCAGCAGCTGGGACAGGGGGCGCATGAACACTGAAGCTTTCTTT. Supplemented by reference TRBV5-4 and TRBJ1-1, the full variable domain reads ETGVTQSPTHLIKTRGQQVTLRCSSQSGHNTVSWYQQALGQGPQFIFQYYREEENGRGNFPPRFSGLQFPNYSSELNVNALELDDSALYLCASSWDRGRMNTEAFFGQGTRLTVV.

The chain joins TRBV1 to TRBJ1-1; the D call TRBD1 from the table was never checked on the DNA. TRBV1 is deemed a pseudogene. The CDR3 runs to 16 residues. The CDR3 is CTSSQERTAMNTEAFF. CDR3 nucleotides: TGCACCAGCAGCCAAGAGCGGACAGCCATGAACACTGAAGCTTTCTTT.

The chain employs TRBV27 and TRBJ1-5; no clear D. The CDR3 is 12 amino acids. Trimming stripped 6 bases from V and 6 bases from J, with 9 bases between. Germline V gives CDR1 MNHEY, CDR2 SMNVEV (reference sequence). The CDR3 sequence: CASSGVGQPQHF. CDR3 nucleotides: TGTGCCAGCAGCGGTGTTGGTCAGCCCCAGCATTTT.

The CDR3 sequence: CASSSTGASYEQYF. The CDR3 DNA reads TGTGCCAGCAGCTCAACGGGAGCCTCCTACGAGCAGTACTTC. The genes are TRBV5-4 and TRBJ2-7, with a weak D call TRBD2 (6 bases). V was trimmed by 3 bases and J by 0 bases, leaving 10 bases between them. The CDR3 length is 14 residues. Germline loops: CDR1 SGHNT, CDR2 YYREEE (reference sequence).

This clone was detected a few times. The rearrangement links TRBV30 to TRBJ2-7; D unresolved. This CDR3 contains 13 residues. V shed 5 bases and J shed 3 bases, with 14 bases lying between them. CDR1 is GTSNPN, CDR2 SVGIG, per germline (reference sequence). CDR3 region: CAWGRGVNYEQYF. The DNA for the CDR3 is TGTGCCTGGGGGCGAGGAGTTAACTACGAGCAGTACTTC.

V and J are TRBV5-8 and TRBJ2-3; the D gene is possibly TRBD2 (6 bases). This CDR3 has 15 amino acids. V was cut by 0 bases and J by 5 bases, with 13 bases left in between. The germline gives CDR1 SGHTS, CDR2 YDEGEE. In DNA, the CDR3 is TGTGCCAGCAGCTTGGTAGCGGTGGAGGTAGATACGCAGTATTTT. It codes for CASSLVAVEVDTQYF.

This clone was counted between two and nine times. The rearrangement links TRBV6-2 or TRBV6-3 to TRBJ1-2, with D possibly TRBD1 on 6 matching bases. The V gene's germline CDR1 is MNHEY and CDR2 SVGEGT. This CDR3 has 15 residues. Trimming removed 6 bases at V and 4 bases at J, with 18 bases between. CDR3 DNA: TGTGCCAGCAGCTCCTTTCATCAGGGGATCTATGGCTACACCTTC. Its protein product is CASSSFHQGIYGYTF.

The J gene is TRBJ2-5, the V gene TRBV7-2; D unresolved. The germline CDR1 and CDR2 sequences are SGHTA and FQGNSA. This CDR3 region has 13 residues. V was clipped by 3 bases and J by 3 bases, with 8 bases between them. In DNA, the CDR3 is TGTGCCAGCAGCTTGATCCGGGAAGAGACCCAGTACTTC. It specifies CASSLIREETQYF.

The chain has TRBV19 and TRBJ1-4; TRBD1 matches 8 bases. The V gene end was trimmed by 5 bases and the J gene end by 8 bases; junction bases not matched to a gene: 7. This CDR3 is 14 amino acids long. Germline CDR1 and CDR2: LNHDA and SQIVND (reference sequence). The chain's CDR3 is CASSWDRSREKLFF. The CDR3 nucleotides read TGTGCCAGTAGTTGGGACAGGAGCAGAGAAAAACTGTTTTTT.